Included here is one T cell receptor (beta chain) sequence, with context. Its target is unknown. The CDR3 has 13 amino acids. In germline, CDR1 is SGHRS, CDR2 YFSETQ. The J segment lost 5 bases and the V segment lost 7 bases, leaving 4 bases of the junction unmatched. This sample stems from a study of T cell responses to AZD1222 COVID-19 vaccine. Assay used: immunoSEQ multiplex PCR; TCRdb lists only in-frame clones, some missing. The top ten hold about 15% of the sample, which has fewer than 120,000 clones, around 90% seen once. The study's findings and limits: Spike was spanned by vaccine-associated CD4 TCRs, with dominance at 160-218 and 743-854. AZD1222 recipients seropositive at baseline numbered only five to seven.

This clonotype originated in an adult who received the AZD1222 COVID-19 vaccine. The rearrangement links TRBV5-1 to TRBJ2-5; 11 bases match TRBD2. Sequences were derived from peripheral blood, sampled 28 days after the second AZD1222 dose. The CDR3 coding sequence is TGCGCCAGCCAGACTAGCGGGATGGAGACCCAGTACTTC. Translated, it gives CASQTSGMETQYF.